Presented here are 9 T cell receptor beta chains from one specimen sequenced in a study of blood T cell repertoires in COVID-19. Method: immunoSEQ multiplex PCR; TCRdb's copy keeps in-frame clones and lacks some. The data show roughly 350,000 clones, approximately 88% seen once. Sequenced material: peripheral blood. These TCRs come from a woman in her fifties or sixties with active or convalescent COVID-19.

The V call is TRBV9, the J call TRBJ1-2, with 12 bases identical to TRBD1. Trimming at V came to 0 bases and at J to 10 bases, leaving 7 bases not matched to a gene. This CDR3 contains 15 residues. CDR1 is SGDLS and CDR2 is YYNGEE in the germline V gene. Written as DNA, the CDR3 is TGTGCCAGCAGCGTAGAACCGGGACAGGGGGCTTCCTACACCTTC. Its protein is CASSVEPGQGASYTF.

The CDR3 region is CASSLTAGTGRYNEQFF. CDR3 bases: TGTGCCAGCAGCCTGACAGCCGGGACAGGTCGATACAATGAGCAGTTCTTC. J is TRBJ2-1 and V is TRBV5-5; 8 bases map to TRBD1. With 4 bases clipped from V and 4 bases from J, the junction kept 13 bases outside the gene matches. This CDR3 region has 17 residues. Germline V CDR1 and CDR2: SGHKS, YYEKEE (reference sequence).

The chain couples TRBV2 to TRBJ2-4, with no clear D. Trimming removed 1 base from V and 7 bases from J, with 20 bases in between. The germline V gene encodes CDR1 SNHLY and CDR2 FYNNEI. The CDR3 length is 17 residues. CDR3 coding DNA: TGTGCCAGCAGTGAAGGCGATTTCTCGAGACTTCCGAACATTCAGTACTTC. It encodes CASSEGDFSRLPNIQYF.

The V and J genes are TRBV28 and TRBJ2-1, with D perhaps TRBD2 (5 bases). In germline, CDR1 is MDHEN, CDR2 SYDVKM. The CDR3 extends over 12 amino acids. The germline V and J ends were trimmed by 11 bases and 1 base, with 9 bases remaining between them. CDR3 DNA: TGTGCCTCGGACTCGTCCTACAATGAGCAGTTCTTC. Translation: CASDSSYNEQFF.

The rearrangement links TRBV19 to TRBJ1-2, with unresolved D. CDR1 LNHDA and CDR2 SQIVND come from the germline V gene (reference sequence). The germline V and J ends were trimmed by 4 bases and 13 bases, with 13 bases remaining between them. The CDR3 has 11 residues. The CDR3 DNA is TGTGCCAGTAGTAAACTTTCGGTCGTCACCTTC. It translates to CASSKLSVVTF. The whole variable domain, filled in from reference TRBV19 and TRBJ1-2, reads DGGITQSPKYLFRKEGQNVTLSCEQNLNHDAMYWYRQDPGQGLRLIYYSQIVNDFQKGDIAEGYSVSREKKESFPLTVTSAQKNPTAFYLCASSKLSVVTFGSGTRLTVV.

The chain recombines TRBV4-1 with TRBJ1-2; D not resolved. The CDR3 contains 15 residues. The V end lost 1 base, the J end lost 0 bases, and 9 bases lay between the germline ends. The V gene's germline CDR1 is MGHRA and CDR2 YSYEKL. DNA for the CDR3: TGCGCCAGCAGCCAAGTCCGCGGGGCTAACTATGGCTACACCTTC. The encoded protein is CASSQVRGANYGYTF.

This chain uses TRBV5-5 with TRBJ2-2; 7 positions match TRBD1. CDR1 is SGHKS, CDR2 YYEKEE, per germline (reference sequence). V was pared by 4 bases and J by 7 bases, with 10 bases of the junction left unmatched. This CDR3 contains 15 residues. CDR3 bases: TGTGCCAGCAGCGTGGCCTCGGGACAGCTCGGGGAGCTGTTTTTT. This encodes CASSVASGQLGELFF.

V and J are TRBV7-9 and TRBJ2-5, with 12 nucleotides matching TRBD2. Germline CDR1 is SEHNR and CDR2 is FQNEAQ (reference sequence). The length of the CDR3 is 14 residues. Unmatched junction bases numbered 6, after V lost 11 bases and J lost 2 bases. The CDR3 spells CACGLAGWQETQYF. DNA of the CDR3: TGTGCCTGCGGACTAGCGGGGTGGCAAGAGACCCAGTACTTC.

The DNA of the CDR3 is TGTGCCAGCCAAAAGTTTGAGGGGGCTGATGAAAAACTGTTTTTT. Translated, it gives CASQKFEGADEKLFF. V usage is TRBV7-9 and J usage is TRBJ1-4; TRBD1 agrees at 7 bases. The CDR3 loop spans 15 amino acids. With 8 bases clipped from V and 6 bases from J, the junction kept 12 bases outside the gene matches. Germline values: CDR1 SEHNR, CDR2 FQNEAQ (reference sequence).